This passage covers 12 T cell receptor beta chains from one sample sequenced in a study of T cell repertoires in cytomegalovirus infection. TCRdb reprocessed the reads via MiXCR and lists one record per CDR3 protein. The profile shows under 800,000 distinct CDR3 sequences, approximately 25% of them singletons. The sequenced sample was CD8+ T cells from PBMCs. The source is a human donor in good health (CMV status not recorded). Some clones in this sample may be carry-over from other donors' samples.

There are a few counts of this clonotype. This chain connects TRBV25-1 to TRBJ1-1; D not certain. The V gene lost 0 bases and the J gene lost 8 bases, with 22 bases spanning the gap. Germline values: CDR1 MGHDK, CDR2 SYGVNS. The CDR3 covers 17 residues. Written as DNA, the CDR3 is TGTGCCAGCAGTGAATATCGGACGGGTGACCCGTCGGAGGAAGCTTTCTTT. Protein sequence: CASSEYRTGDPSEEAFF.

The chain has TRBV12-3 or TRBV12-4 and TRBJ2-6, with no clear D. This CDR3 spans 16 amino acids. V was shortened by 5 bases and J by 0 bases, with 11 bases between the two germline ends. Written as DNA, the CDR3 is TGTGCCAGCAGTCCCTCGACGGACTCTGGGGCCAACGTCCTGACTTTC. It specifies CASSPSTDSGANVLTF.

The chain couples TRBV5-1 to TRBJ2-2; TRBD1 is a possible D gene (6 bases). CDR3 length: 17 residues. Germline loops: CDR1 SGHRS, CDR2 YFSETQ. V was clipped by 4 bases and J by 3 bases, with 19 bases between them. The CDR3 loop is CASSRPGAPEDTGELFF. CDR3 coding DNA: TGCGCCAGCAGCAGGCCAGGGGCCCCGGAGGACACCGGGGAGCTGTTTTTT.

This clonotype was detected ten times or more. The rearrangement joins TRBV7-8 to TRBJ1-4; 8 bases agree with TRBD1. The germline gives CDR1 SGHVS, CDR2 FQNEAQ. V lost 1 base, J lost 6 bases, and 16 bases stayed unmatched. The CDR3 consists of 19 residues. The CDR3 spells CASSLGVGTGRVFYEKLFF. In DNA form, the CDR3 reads TGTGCCAGCAGCTTAGGGGTGGGGACAGGTCGGGTATTTTATGAAAAACTGTTTTTT. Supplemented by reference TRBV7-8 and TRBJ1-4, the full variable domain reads GAGVSQSPRYKVAKRGQDVALRCDPISGHVSLFWYQQALGQGPEFLTYFQNEAQLDKSGLPSDRFFAERPEGSVSTLKIQRTQQEDSAVYLCASSLGVGTGRVFYEKLFFGSGTQLSVL.

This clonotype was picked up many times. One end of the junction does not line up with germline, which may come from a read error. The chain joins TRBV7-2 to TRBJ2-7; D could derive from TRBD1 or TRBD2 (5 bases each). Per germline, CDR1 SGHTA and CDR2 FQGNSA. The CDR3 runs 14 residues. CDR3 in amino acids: CASSLGDGTIPSTF. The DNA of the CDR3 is TGTGCCAGCAGCTTAGGAGACGGGACCATCCCCAGCACGTTC. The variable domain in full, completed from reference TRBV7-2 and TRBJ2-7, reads GAGVSQSPSNKVTEKGKDVELRCDPISGHTALYWYRQSLGQGLEFLIYFQGNSAPDKSGLPSDRFSAERTGGSVSTLTIQRTQQEDSAVYLCASSLGDGTIPSTFGPGTRLTVT.

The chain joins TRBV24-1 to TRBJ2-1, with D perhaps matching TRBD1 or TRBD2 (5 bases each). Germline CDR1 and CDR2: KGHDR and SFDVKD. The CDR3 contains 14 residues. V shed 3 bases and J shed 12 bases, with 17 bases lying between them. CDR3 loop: CATSDTSGTNWQFF. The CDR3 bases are TGTGCCACCAGTGATACGTCCGGGACCAATTGGCAGTTCTTC.

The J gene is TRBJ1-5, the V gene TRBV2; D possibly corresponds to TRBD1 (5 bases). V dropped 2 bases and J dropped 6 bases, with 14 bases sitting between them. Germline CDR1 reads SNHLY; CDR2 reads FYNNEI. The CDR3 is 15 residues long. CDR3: CASSELWGTSQPQHF. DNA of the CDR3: TGTGCCAGCAGTGAATTGTGGGGGACCTCTCAGCCCCAGCATTTT.

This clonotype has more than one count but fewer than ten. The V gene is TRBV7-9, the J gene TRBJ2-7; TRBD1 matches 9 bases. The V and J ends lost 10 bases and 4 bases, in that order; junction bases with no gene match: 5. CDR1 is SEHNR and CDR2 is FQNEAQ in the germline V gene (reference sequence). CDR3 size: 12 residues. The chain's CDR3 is CATGQGRYEQYF. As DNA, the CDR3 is TGTGCCACCGGACAGGGGCGATACGAGCAGTACTTC.

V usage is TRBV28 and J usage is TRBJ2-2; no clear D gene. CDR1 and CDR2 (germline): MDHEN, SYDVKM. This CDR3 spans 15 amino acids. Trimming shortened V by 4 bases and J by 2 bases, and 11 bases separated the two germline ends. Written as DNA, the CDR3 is TGTGCCAGCAGTTCTTATCCTTATAACACCGGGGAGCTGTTTTTT. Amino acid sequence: CASSSYPYNTGELFF.

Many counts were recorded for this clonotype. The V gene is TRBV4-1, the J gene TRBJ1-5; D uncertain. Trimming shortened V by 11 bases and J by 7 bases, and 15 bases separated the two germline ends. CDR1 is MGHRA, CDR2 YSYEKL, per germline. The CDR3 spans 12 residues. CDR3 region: CASGEGAQPQHF. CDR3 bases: TGCGCCTCCGGAGAGGGCGCCCAGCCCCAGCATTTT.

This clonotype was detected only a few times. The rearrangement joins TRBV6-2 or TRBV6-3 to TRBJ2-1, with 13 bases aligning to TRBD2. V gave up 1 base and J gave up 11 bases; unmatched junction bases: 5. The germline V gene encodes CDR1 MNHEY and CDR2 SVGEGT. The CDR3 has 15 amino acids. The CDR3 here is CASSYYGTSGTKQFF. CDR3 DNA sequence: TGTGCCAGCAGTTACTATGGGACTAGCGGGACTAAGCAGTTCTTC.

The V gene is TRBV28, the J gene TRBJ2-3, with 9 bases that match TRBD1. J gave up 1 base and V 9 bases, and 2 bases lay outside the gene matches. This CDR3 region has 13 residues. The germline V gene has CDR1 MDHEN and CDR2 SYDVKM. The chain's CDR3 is CASRDRGTDTQYF. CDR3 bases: TGTGCCAGTCGGGACAGGGGCACAGATACGCAGTATTTT.